These 32 T cell receptor beta chains were sequenced from one sample in a study of T cell repertoires in cytomegalovirus infection (dated by TCRdb to between 2018 and 2020). These TCRs' antigens remain unknown. TCRdb shows the sequencer as Illumina HiSeq 1500. TCRdb passed the public sequencing reads through fastp at Q25 and MiXCR, retaining productive beta sequences. Rows matching on CDR3 protein sequence are summarized as one entry with the most common DNA and genes. The sample table shows around 900,000 distinct CDR3 sequences, and about a third are seen once. The ten top clones hold 13% of the sample. Reading the label with the study, this specimen's treatment or condition is: in vitro stimulation with specific CMV peptide epitopes to enrich CMV-specific T cells. This material consisted of cultured CD8+ T cells from PBMCs, taken from culture after CMV antigen stimulation. Receptor source: a human donor in good health (CMV status not recorded). Some clones in this sample may be carry-over from other donors' samples.

Points on this clonotype: Since a much larger clone is just one base distant, this may be a read error. The J gene is TRBJ2-7, the V gene TRBV4-1; TRBD1 agrees at 7 bases. The CDR3 is 16 amino acids. Germline V CDR1 and CDR2: MGHRA, YSYEKL. This CDR3 is CASSQGGQTLAYGQYF. In DNA form, the CDR3 reads TGCGCCAGCAGCCAAGGGGGACAGACCCTTGCTTACGGGCAGTACTTC.

The rearrangement links TRBV7-8 to TRBJ2-5, with D possibly TRBD2 on 5 matching bases. Germline CDR1 is SGHVS and CDR2 is FQNEAQ. The CDR3 contains 15 residues. Trimming cost V 4 bases and J 2 bases, with 14 bases left between them. CDR3: CASSSTPTMQETQYF. The CDR3 DNA follows: TGTGCCAGCAGCTCAACCCCGACTATGCAAGAGACCCAGTACTTC.

This clonotype was seen a few times. The chain couples TRBV11-3 to TRBJ2-6; tentative D call: TRBD1 (6 bases). Trimming left V 5 bases short and J 1 base short, with 9 bases between. Per germline, CDR1 SGHNT and CDR2 YENEEA. The CDR3 consists of 15 residues. The CDR3 loop reads CASSPGQSGANVLTF. The DNA of the CDR3 is TGTGCCAGCAGCCCCGGACAGTCTGGGGCCAACGTCCTGACTTTC.

This clonotype was detected a few times. This chain connects TRBV19 to TRBJ1-1; D ambiguous. CDR1 is LNHDA, CDR2 SQIVND, per germline (reference sequence). V shed 7 bases and J shed 7 bases, with 10 bases lying between them. The length of the CDR3 is 11 residues. The CDR3 is CASTRHLEAFF. The CDR3 nucleotides are TGTGCCAGTACCCGACATCTTGAAGCTTTCTTT.

Worth noting for this clonotype: Compared with germline, one end of the junction differs, possibly owing to a read error. The chain has TRBV6-2 or TRBV6-3 and TRBJ1-1; 8 bases line up with TRBD1. This CDR3 has 14 amino acids. Germline loops: CDR1 MNHEY, CDR2 SVGEGT. CDR3 sequence: CANSSDRDGTEAFF. CDR3 nucleotides: TGTGCCAACAGTTCGGACAGGGACGGCACTGAAGCTTTCTTT.

The rearrangement joins TRBV6-5 to TRBJ2-2, with D hard to call. This CDR3 spans 13 amino acids. Germline values: CDR1 MNHEY, CDR2 SVGAGI. The V and J ends lost 2 bases and 6 bases respectively, with 7 bases between them. This CDR3 reads CASSYPGSGELFF. The CDR3 DNA reads TGTGCCAGCAGTTACCCCGGGTCCGGGGAGCTGTTTTTT.

This clonotype was counted many times. The J gene is TRBJ2-7, the V gene TRBV7-9; a weak D match, TRBD1 (6 bases). Germline loops: CDR1 SEHNR, CDR2 FQNEAQ (reference sequence). The CDR3 runs 16 residues. The V end lost 5 bases, the J end lost 2 bases, and 19 bases lay between the germline ends. The CDR3 DNA follows: TGTGCCAGCAGCCACGGGGACGAGGGGGTAACCTACGAGCAGTACGTC. Translation gives CASSHGDEGVTYEQYV.

The chain employs TRBV12-3 or TRBV12-4 and TRBJ2-7, with D hard to call. This CDR3 has 15 amino acids. V lost 4 bases and J lost 5, with 18 bases in between. Here the CDR3 DNA reads TGTGCCAGCAGTTCCTCATCTAGGGCGACCGACGAGCAGTACTTC. The encoded protein is CASSSSSRATDEQYF.

The sample holds many counts of this clonotype. The chain uses TRBV4-1 and TRBJ2-3; TRBD1 aligns across 11 bases. J lost 3 bases, V lost 2 bases, and 13 bases had no gene match. The CDR3 runs 19 residues. Germline CDR1 reads MGHRA; CDR2 reads YSYEKL. The CDR3 loop is CASSQFVGQGARGTDTQYF. In DNA form, the CDR3 reads TGCGCCAGCAGCCAATTCGTCGGACAGGGGGCGAGAGGTACAGATACGCAGTATTTT.

The chain couples TRBV6-5 to TRBJ2-1; D is ambiguous. This CDR3 is built from 16 residues. The V end lost 0 bases, the J end lost 0 bases, and 9 bases lay between the germline ends. CDR1 and CDR2 from the germline V gene are MNHEY and SVGAGI. The CDR3 DNA is TGTGCCAGCAGTTACTCGGACGGTCTCTCCTACAATGAGCAGTTCTTC. This encodes CASSYSDGLSYNEQFF.

This clonotype came up a few times. The chain links TRBV19 to TRBJ1-2; weak D call: TRBD1 (6 bases). The CDR3 length is 16 residues. Between the trimmed V and J ends, which lost 5 bases and 5 bases, there was a span of 21 bases. Germline assignment: CDR1 LNHDA and CDR2 SQIVND (reference sequence). The CDR3 reads CASSLPDSYQVYGYTF. CDR3 in DNA: TGTGCCAGTAGTCTTCCGGACAGCTACCAAGTATATGGCTACACCTTC.

This chain uses TRBV5-6 with TRBJ2-1, with TRBD1 matching over 8 bases. Germline V gene sequence: CDR1 SGHDT, CDR2 YYEEEE. V shed 4 bases, J shed 0 bases, and the junction held 6 bases outside the gene matches. The CDR3 extends over 16 amino acids. CDR3 amino acids: CASSTPGGLSYNEQFF. CDR3 sequence (DNA): TGTGCCAGCAGCACCCCAGGGGGCCTCTCCTACAATGAGCAGTTCTTC.

The V and J genes are TRBV6-6 and TRBJ2-1, with 8 bases fitting TRBD2. The CDR3 sequence is 14 residues long. Germline V gene data show CDR1 as MNHNY and CDR2 as SVGAGI (reference sequence). The junction had 9 bases not matched to a gene; V was cut back by 7 bases and J by 7 bases. For the CDR3, the DNA is TGTGCCAGCACCTCGGGGGGGCCAAGGAATGAGCAGTTCTTC. Its translation: CASTSGGPRNEQFF.

The genes are TRBV19 and TRBJ1-2; D unresolved. The CDR3 extends over 15 amino acids. Trimming took off 9 bases at V and 0 bases at J, with 17 bases between the two ends. The V gene's germline CDR1 is LNHDA and CDR2 SQIVND (reference sequence). The CDR3 is CASTNGRTPNYGYTF. CDR3 bases: TGTGCCAGCACCAACGGACGGACGCCTAACTATGGCTACACCTTC.

The chain uses TRBV2 and TRBJ1-3; D is uncertain. The germline CDR1 and CDR2 sequences are SNHLY and FYNNEI. The length of the CDR3 is 14 residues. Trimming took off 6 bases at V and 3 bases at J, with 12 bases between the two ends. The CDR3 bases are TGTGCCAGCAGGGCAGGCGATGGTGGAAACACCATATATTTT. Protein product: CASRAGDGGNTIYF.

This chain joins TRBV13 and TRBJ1-5; D not resolved. The last part of the DNA fits TRBJ2-3 better; the J call may be wrong. The CDR3 has 13 residues. CDR1 and CDR2 (germline): PRHDT, FYEKMQ (reference sequence). CDR3 in DNA: TGTGCCAGCAGCTTAGGGCGCAATCAGCCCCAGTATTTT. This encodes CASSLGRNQPQYF.

V is TRBV4-1 and J is TRBJ2-7, with 10 bases lining up with TRBD1. Germline CDR1 reads MGHRA; CDR2 reads YSYEKL. The CDR3 is 15 amino acids. J lost 2 bases, V lost 4 bases, and 5 bases had no gene match. The CDR3 reads CASSPWTGGAYEQYF. CDR3 DNA sequence: TGCGCCAGCAGCCCCTGGACAGGGGGGGCCTACGAGCAGTACTTC.

The count of this clonotype is one. The CDR3 region is CASSPEAGGWETQYF. The CDR3 DNA follows: TGTGCCAGCTCACCAGAGGCAGGGGGCTGGGAGACCCAGTACTTC. The chain is built from TRBV18 and TRBJ2-5, with 8 bases that match TRBD1. Per the germline V gene, CDR1 is KGHSH and CDR2 is LQKENI. Unmatched junction bases numbered 7, after V lost 2 bases and J lost 5 bases. The CDR3 has 15 amino acids.

The chain joins TRBV15 to TRBJ2-5; TRBD1 is a possible D gene (6 bases). There are 18 residues in the CDR3. The germline gives CDR1 LNHNV, CDR2 YYDKDF (reference sequence). Deletions cut 3 bases from V and 0 bases from J, with 20 bases between. The CDR3 spells CATSSENNRAYHQETQYF. In DNA, the CDR3 is TGTGCCACCAGCAGCGAAAACAACAGGGCGTATCACCAAGAGACCCAGTACTTC.

V usage is TRBV19 and J usage is TRBJ1-5, with D possibly TRBD1 on 5 matching bases. The germline V gene has CDR1 LNHDA and CDR2 SQIVND (reference sequence). V dropped 6 bases and J dropped 10 bases, with 19 bases sitting between them. CDR3 size: 14 residues. This CDR3 is CASSATGVELPQHF. DNA for the CDR3: TGTGCCAGTAGCGCCACAGGTGTGGAACTTCCCCAGCATTTT.

The chain combines TRBV7-3 with TRBJ2-1; 7 nucleotides match TRBD2. The CDR3 is made up of 18 amino acids. V trimming: 0 bases; J trimming: 0 bases; junction bases outside the gene matches: 8. The germline CDR1 and CDR2 sequences are SGHTA and FQGTGA. The CDR3 DNA is TGTGCCAGCAGCTTAACGTACCCCGGCGGGGGCTCCTACAATGAGCAGTTCTTC. Its protein product is CASSLTYPGGGSYNEQFF.

This clonotype has a count of ten or more. This chain connects TRBV7-2 to TRBJ2-3; perhaps D is TRBD1 or TRBD2 (5 bases each). The CDR3 spans 14 residues. The ends were cut back, 1 base at V and 6 bases at J, with 11 bases in the middle. Germline lookup yields CDR1 SGHTA and CDR2 FQGNSA. The CDR3 DNA sequence: TGTGCCAGCAGCTTAGGAGGGACCTTGGATACGCAGTATTTT. Protein: CASSLGGTLDTQYF. The full variable domain, with the rest looked up from reference TRBV7-2 and TRBJ2-3, is GAGVSQSPSNKVTEKGKDVELRCDPISGHTALYWYRQSLGQGLEFLIYFQGNSAPDKSGLPSDRFSAERTGGSVSTLTIQRTQQEDSAVYLCASSLGGTLDTQYFGPGTRLTVL.

J is TRBJ1-2 and V is TRBV5-1; D might be TRBD1 (5 bases). V was trimmed by 1 base and J by 0 bases, leaving 22 bases between them. This CDR3 is 19 amino acids long. From germline, CDR1 is SGHRS and CDR2 YFSETQ. The CDR3 region is CASSLYGSREDTTNYGYTF. CDR3 nucleotide sequence: TGCGCCAGCAGCTTGTACGGTAGCAGGGAGGATACTACTAACTATGGCTACACCTTC. Filled out from reference TRBV5-1 and TRBJ1-2, the complete variable domain reads KAGVTQTPRYLIKTRGQQVTLSCSPISGHRSVSWYQQTPGQGLQFLFEYFSETQRNKGNFPGRFSGRQFSNSRSEMNVSTLELGDSALYLCASSLYGSREDTTNYGYTFGSGTRLTVV.

This clonotype was found many times. The chain couples TRBV10-3 to TRBJ1-5; perhaps TRBD1 as D (6 bases). Germline loops: CDR1 ENHRY, CDR2 SYGVKD. This CDR3 is 13 amino acids long. Trimming cost V 3 bases and J 5 bases, with 8 bases left between them. Here the CDR3 reads CAISEKGDQPQHF. DNA of the CDR3: TGTGCCATCAGTGAAAAGGGGGATCAGCCCCAGCATTTT.

This clonotype was seen only a few times. The gene calls are TRBV5-5 and TRBJ1-1; TRBD1 matches at 8 bases. Germline V gives CDR1 SGHKS, CDR2 YYEKEE (reference sequence). The V gene end was trimmed by 3 bases and the J gene end by 6 bases; junction bases not matched to a gene: 1. CDR3 length: 12 amino acids. DNA of the CDR3: TGTGCCAGCAGCTGGACAGGGTCTGAAGCTTTCTTT. This encodes CASSWTGSEAFF.

This CDR3 is CASALGLAGRDGELFF. DNA of the CDR3: TGTGCTAGTGCTCTGGGGCTAGCGGGGCGAGACGGGGAGCTGTTTTTT. The chain is built from TRBV12-5 and TRBJ2-2, with 9 bases lining up with TRBD2. V lost 7 bases to trimming and J lost 7 bases; unmatched junction nucleotides: 13. CDR1 LGHNT and CDR2 FRNRAP come from the germline V gene. The CDR3 covers 16 residues.

The V gene is TRBV4-1, the J gene TRBJ1-2; unclear D gene. V shed 6 bases and J shed 3 bases, with 14 bases lying between them. CDR1 and CDR2 (germline): MGHRA, YSYEKL. CDR3 size: 14 residues. This CDR3 is CASSPYGADYGYTF. CDR3 nucleotides: TGCGCCAGCAGTCCCTATGGAGCGGACTATGGCTACACCTTC.

This chain connects TRBV3-1 to TRBJ1-1; D might be TRBD1 (6 bases). The CDR3 covers 17 residues. Trimming stripped 0 bases from V and 1 base from J, with 15 bases between. CDR1 is LGHDT and CDR2 is YNNKEL in the germline V gene (reference sequence). The CDR3 sequence: CASSQDWPDSPNTEAFF. The CDR3, as DNA: TGTGCCAGCAGCCAAGATTGGCCGGACAGCCCGAACACTGAAGCTTTCTTT.

This clonotype was seen ten or more times. The V call is TRBV28, the J call TRBJ2-7, with a weak D call TRBD1 (6 bases). The CDR3 covers 15 residues. V dropped 5 bases and J dropped 1 base, with 15 bases sitting between them. The germline CDR1 and CDR2 sequences are MDHEN and SYDVKM. The CDR3 protein is CASSQTGTPSYEQYV. The CDR3 DNA reads as TGTGCCAGCAGTCAAACCGGGACACCATCCTACGAGCAGTACGTC.

The V and J genes are TRBV18 and TRBJ1-2, with 9 nucleotides matching TRBD1. Germline lookup yields CDR1 KGHSH and CDR2 LQKENI. V gave up 2 bases and J gave up 7 bases; unmatched junction bases: 8. This CDR3 spans 15 amino acids. For the CDR3, the DNA is TGTGCCAGCTCACCAACCACGGACAGGGGTTTTGGCTACACCTTC. Its translation is CASSPTTDRGFGYTF.

Concerning this clonotype itself: As the CDR3 is not closed by the conserved phenylalanine or tryptophan, this likely results from a read error. The chain has TRBV27 and TRBJ1-4; D is unclear. CDR3 size: 12 residues. The V and J ends lost 5 bases and 3 bases respectively, with 4 bases between them. Germline loops: CDR1 MNHEY, CDR2 SMNVEV (reference sequence). The CDR3 sequence is CASSTANEKLFL. In DNA form, the CDR3 reads TGTGCCAGCAGTACGGCTAATGAAAAACTGTTTTTA.

This clonotype was found once. The chain has TRBV27 and TRBJ2-1, with D maybe TRBD2 (7 bases). V shed 5 bases and J shed 7 bases, with 18 bases lying between them. This CDR3 comprises 15 residues. The germline V gene encodes CDR1 MNHEY and CDR2 SMNVEV (reference sequence). CDR3 protein: CASSPSGGKRNEQFF. The DNA of the CDR3 is TGTGCCAGCAGTCCTTCGGGGGGCAAACGGAATGAGCAGTTCTTC.